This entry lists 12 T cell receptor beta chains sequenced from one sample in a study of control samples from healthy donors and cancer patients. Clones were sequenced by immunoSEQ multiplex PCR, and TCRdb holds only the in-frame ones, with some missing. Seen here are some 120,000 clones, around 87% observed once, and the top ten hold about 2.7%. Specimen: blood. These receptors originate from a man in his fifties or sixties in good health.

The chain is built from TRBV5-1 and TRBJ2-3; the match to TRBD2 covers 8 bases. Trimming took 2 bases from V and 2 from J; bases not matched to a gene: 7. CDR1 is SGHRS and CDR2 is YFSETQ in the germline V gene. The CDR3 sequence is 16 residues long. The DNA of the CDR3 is TGCGCCAGCAGCTTTAGGCGGGGGGCCCACACAGATACGCAGTATTTT. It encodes CASSFRRGAHTDTQYF. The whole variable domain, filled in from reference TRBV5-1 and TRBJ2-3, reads KAGVTQTPRYLIKTRGQQVTLSCSPISGHRSVSWYQQTPGQGLQFLFEYFSETQRNKGNFPGRFSGRQFSNSRSEMNVSTLELGDSALYLCASSFRRGAHTDTQYFGPGTRLTVL.

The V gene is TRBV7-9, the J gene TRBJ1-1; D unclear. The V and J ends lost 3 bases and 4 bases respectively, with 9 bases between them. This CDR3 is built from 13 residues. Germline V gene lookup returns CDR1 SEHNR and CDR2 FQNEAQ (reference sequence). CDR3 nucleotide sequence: TGTGCCAGCAGCTTGCCGCCTGTCACTGAAGCTTTCTTT. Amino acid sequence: CASSLPPVTEAFF.

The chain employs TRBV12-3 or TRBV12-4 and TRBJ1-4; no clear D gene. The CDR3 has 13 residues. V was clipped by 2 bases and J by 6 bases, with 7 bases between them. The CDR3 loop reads CASSLHSYEKLFF. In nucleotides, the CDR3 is TGTGCCAGCAGTTTACACAGTTATGAAAAACTGTTTTTT.

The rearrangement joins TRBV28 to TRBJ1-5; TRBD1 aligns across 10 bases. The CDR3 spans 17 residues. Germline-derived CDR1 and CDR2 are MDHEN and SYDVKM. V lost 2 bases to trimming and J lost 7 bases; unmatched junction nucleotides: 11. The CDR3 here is CASSLTGTGAAGQPQHF. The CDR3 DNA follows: TGTGCCAGCAGTTTAACCGGGACAGGGGCCGCCGGGCAGCCCCAGCATTTT.

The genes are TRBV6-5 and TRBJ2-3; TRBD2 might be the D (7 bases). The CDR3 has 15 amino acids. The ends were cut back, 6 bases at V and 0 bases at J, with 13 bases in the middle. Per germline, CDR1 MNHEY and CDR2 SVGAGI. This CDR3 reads CASSLGGLSTDTQYF. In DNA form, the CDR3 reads TGTGCCAGCAGCTTGGGGGGGCTTAGCACAGATACGCAGTATTTT.

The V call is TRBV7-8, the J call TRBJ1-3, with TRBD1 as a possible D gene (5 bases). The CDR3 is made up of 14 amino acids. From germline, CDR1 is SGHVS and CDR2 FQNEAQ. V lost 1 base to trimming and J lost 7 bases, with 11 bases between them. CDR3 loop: CASSLGDRANTIYF. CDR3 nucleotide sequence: TGTGCCAGCAGCTTAGGGGACCGGGCTAACACCATATATTTT.

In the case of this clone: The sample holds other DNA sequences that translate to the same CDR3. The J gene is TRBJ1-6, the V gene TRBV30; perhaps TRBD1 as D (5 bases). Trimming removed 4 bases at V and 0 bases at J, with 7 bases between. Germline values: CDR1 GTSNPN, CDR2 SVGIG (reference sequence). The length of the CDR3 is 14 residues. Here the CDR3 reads CAWKRGSYNSPLHF. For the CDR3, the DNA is TGTGCCTGGAAGAGGGGCTCCTATAATTCACCCCTCCACTTT.

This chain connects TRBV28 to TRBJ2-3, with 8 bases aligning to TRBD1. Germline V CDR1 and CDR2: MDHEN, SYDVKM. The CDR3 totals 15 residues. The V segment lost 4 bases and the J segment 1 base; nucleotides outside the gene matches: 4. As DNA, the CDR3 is TGTGCCAGCAGTTACCCGGGACAGGGCACAGATACGCAGTATTTT. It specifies CASSYPGQGTDTQYF.

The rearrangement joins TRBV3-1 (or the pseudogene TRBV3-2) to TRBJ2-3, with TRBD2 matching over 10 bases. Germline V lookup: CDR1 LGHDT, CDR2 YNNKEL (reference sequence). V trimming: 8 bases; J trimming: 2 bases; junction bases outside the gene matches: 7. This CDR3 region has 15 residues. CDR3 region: CASRPGTSVTDTQYF. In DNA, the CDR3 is TGTGCCAGCCGCCCCGGGACTAGCGTCACAGATACGCAGTATTTT.

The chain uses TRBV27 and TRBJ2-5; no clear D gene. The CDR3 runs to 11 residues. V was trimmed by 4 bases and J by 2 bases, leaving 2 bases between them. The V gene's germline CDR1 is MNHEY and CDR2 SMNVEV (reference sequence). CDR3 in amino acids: CASSSQETQYF. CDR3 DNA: TGTGCCAGCAGTTCTCAAGAGACCCAGTACTTC.

CDR3 sequence reads: CASRVQGDYNSPLHF. CDR3 DNA: TGTGCCAGCAGGGTACAGGGCGACTATAATTCACCCCTCCACTTT. The chain combines TRBV27 with TRBJ1-6; D may be TRBD1 (6 bases). V lost 6 bases to trimming and J lost 3 bases, with 12 bases between them. The CDR3 runs 15 residues. Germline CDR1 is MNHEY and CDR2 is SMNVEV (reference sequence).

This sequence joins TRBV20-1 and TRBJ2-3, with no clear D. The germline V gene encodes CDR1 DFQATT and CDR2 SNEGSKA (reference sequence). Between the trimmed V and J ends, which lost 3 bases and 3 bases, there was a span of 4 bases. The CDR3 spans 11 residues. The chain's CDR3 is CSASLTDTQYF. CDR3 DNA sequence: TGCAGTGCTAGCTTAACAGATACGCAGTATTTT.